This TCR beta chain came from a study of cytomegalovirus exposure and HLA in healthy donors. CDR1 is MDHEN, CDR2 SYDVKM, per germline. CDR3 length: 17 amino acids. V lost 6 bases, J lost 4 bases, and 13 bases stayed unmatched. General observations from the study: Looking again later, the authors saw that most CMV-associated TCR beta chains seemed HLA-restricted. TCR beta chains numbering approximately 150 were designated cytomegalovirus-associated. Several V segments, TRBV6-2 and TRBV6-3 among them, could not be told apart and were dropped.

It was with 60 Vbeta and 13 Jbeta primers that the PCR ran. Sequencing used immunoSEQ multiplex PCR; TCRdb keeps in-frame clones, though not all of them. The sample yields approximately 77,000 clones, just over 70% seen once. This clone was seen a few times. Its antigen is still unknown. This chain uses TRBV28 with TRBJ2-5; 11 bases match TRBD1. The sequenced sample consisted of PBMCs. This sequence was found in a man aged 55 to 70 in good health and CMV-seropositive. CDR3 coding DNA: TGTGCCAGCAGCTCCCGGACAGGGGGCGTGTTGGGAGAGACCCAGTACTTC. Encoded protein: CASSSRTGGVLGETQYF.